The following is a T cell receptor beta chain sequence with its context. These data are taken from a study of blood T cell repertoires in COVID-19. The overall study: Some COVID-19 samples were acute and others convalescent; all came from the United States, Italy and Spain. Nucleic acid was either cDNA or gDNA, and it came from T cells, B-cell-depleted T cells, or PBMCs.

Under the authors' procedure: By means of reference gene primer amplification, nucleated cell counts were estimated. Assay: immunoSEQ multiplex PCR; the TCRdb copy retains only in-frame clones and omits some. V, J and clone size are those of that table, while D and trimming were read from the DNA. The sample yields around 270,000 clones, around 89% seen once. Source material: peripheral blood. The TCR sequence derives from a man aged 30 to 39 with acute or convalescent COVID-19.

This CDR3 is CASSPFTGSTGELFF. DNA of the CDR3: TGTGCCAGCAGTCCCTTTACGGGGTCCACCGGGGAGCTGTTTTTT. V usage is TRBV28 and J usage is TRBJ2-2; D is perhaps TRBD2 (5 bases). Trimming stripped 5 bases from V and 4 bases from J, with 14 bases between. The CDR3 runs to 15 residues. Looked up from germline, CDR1 is MDHEN and CDR2 is SYDVKM.